The rows below give T cell receptor beta chains drawn from one sample of a study of cytomegalovirus exposure and HLA in healthy donors. The method was immunoSEQ multiplex PCR; TCRdb's version includes in-frame clones alone and lacks a portion of them. This sample has 150,000 to 200,000 clones, with roughly 81% found just once. Material: PBMCs. The receptors here all came from a man between 18 and 29 years old in good health and CMV-seropositive. Each CDR3 is given with its conserved first and last residue. A D gene is named only where the DNA matches it firmly. Size values are once, few and many counts, or a class for expanded clones, and some rows have none.

clone_size: few; v_call: TRBV7-2; j_call: TRBJ1-3; d_call: TRBD1; cdr3_nt: TGTGCCAGCAGCTCGGACAGGAGGAACACCATATATTTT; cdr3_aa: CASSSDRRNTIYF
clone_size: once; v_call: TRBV4-3; j_call: TRBJ2-1; d_call: -; cdr3_nt: TGCGCCAGCAGCCGTGGCGGGGAGGTTACTGAGCAGTTCTTC; cdr3_aa: CASSRGGEVTEQFF
clone_size: -; v_call: TRBV28; j_call: TRBJ2-7; d_call: TRBD2; cdr3_nt: TGTGCCAGCAGTTGGGGACGGGGAGGGGTGGCCGAGCAGTACTTC; cdr3_aa: CASSWGRGGVAEQYF
clone_size: -; v_call: TRBV7-9; j_call: TRBJ1-2; d_call: TRBD1; cdr3_nt: TGTGCCAGCAGCGTCGGGACAGCCATTCCTGGCTACACCTTC; cdr3_aa: CASSVGTAIPGYTF
clone_size: many; v_call: TRBV19; j_call: TRBJ2-2; d_call: TRBD1; cdr3_nt: TGTGCCAGTCACCGGGACAGGGTCCGGGTGGGCACCGGGGAGCTGTTTTTT; cdr3_aa: CASHRDRVRVGTGELFF
clone_size: -; v_call: TRBV27; j_call: TRBJ2-6; d_call: -; cdr3_nt: TGTGCCAGCAGGGTTTATCGGACCGAAAGCTCTGGGGCCAACGGCCTGACTTTC; cdr3_aa: CASRVYRTESSGANGLTF
clone_size: -; v_call: TRBV4-2; j_call: TRBJ2-7; d_call: -; cdr3_nt: TGTGCCAGCAGCCAAGCGGGAAGCGAGCAGTACTTC; cdr3_aa: CASSQAGSEQYF
clone_size: -; v_call: TRBV6-1; j_call: TRBJ2-3; d_call: -; cdr3_nt: TGTGCCAGCAGTGAAGGCCCCCCGAGGGGGGGCCCAGATACGCAGTATTTT; cdr3_aa: CASSEGPPRGGPDTQYF
clone_size: -; v_call: TRBV30; j_call: TRBJ2-2; d_call: TRBD1; cdr3_nt: TGTGCCTGGAGGCCCGACAGGGGCTACACCGGGGAGCTGTTTTTT; cdr3_aa: CAWRPDRGYTGELFF
clone_size: -; v_call: TRBV6-5; j_call: TRBJ1-5; d_call: TRBD1; cdr3_nt: TGTGCCAGCAGTCTAGGTGGGACAGGGGGGCAGCCCCAGCATTTT; cdr3_aa: CASSLGGTGGQPQHF
clone_size: -; v_call: TRBV18; j_call: TRBJ2-2; d_call: -; cdr3_nt: TGTGCCAGCTCACCGCCGGGTCAGATCATCACCGGGGAGCTGTTTTTT; cdr3_aa: CASSPPGQIITGELFF
clone_size: -; v_call: TRBV30; j_call: TRBJ1-4; d_call: -; cdr3_nt: TGTGCCTGGAGTGTAGGCAGGGCTAATGAAAAACTGTTTTTT; cdr3_aa: CAWSVGRANEKLFF
clone_size: -; v_call: TRBV5-1; j_call: TRBJ2-1; d_call: TRBD1; cdr3_nt: TGCGCCAGCAGCCTCCAGGGACAGGGCTACAATGAGCAGTTCTTC; cdr3_aa: CASSLQGQGYNEQFF
clone_size: -; v_call: TRBV7-3; j_call: TRBJ1-1; d_call: TRBD1; cdr3_nt: TGTGCCAGCAGCCCGACAGGGGTATGGACTGAAGCTTTCTTT; cdr3_aa: CASSPTGVWTEAFF
clone_size: -; v_call: TRBV5-1; j_call: TRBJ2-1; d_call: TRBD2; cdr3_nt: TGCGCCAGCAGCTCACTAGCGGGGGGGCCCAATGAGCAGTTCTTC; cdr3_aa: CASSSLAGGPNEQFF
clone_size: -; v_call: TRBV10-3; j_call: TRBJ2-7; d_call: TRBD1; cdr3_nt: TGTGCCATCAGTGATGGACAGGGGGCCCACGAGCAGTACTTC; cdr3_aa: CAISDGQGAHEQYF
clone_size: few; v_call: TRBV9; j_call: TRBJ1-1; d_call: -; cdr3_nt: TGTGCCAGCAGCGTAGGGGCAAAGAGGGTGAACACTGAAGCTTTCTTT; cdr3_aa: CASSVGAKRVNTEAFF